The rows below give T cell receptor beta chains drawn from one sample of a study of T cells after yellow fever vaccination. MiXCR, run by TCRdb on the 5' RACE reads, gives a single entry per CDR3 protein. This table holds some 68,000 distinct CDR3 sequences, approximately 7% found once. The source material was CD8+ T cells sorted from PBMCs, sampled around 45 days after the first yellow fever vaccination. These receptors were collected from a young man who received the YFV17D yellow fever vaccine. Both conserved end residues are part of each CDR3. The D gene is left open where the match is weak. Where a row states a size, it is once, few, many or the class of an expanded clone; other rows omit it.

j_call clone_size v_call d_call cdr3_aa cdr3_nt
TRBJ1-5 many TRBV7-9 . CASSLEGASNQPQHF TGTGCCAGCAGCTTAGAGGGAGCGAGCAATCAGCCCCAGCATTTT
TRBJ2-5 many TRBV3-1 TRBD2 CASSLWGGVQETQYF TGTGCCAGCAGCCTGTGGGGGGGAGTCCAAGAGACCCAGTACTTC
TRBJ2-1 . TRBV27 . CASSLSMQGWGEQFF TGTGCCAGCAGTTTATCGATGCAGGGGTGGGGTGAGCAGTTCTTC
TRBJ1-1 few TRBV5-5 . CASSLGGDTEAFF TGTGCCAGCAGCCTGGGGGGGGATACTGAAGCTTTCTTT
TRBJ2-7 . TRBV5-4 . CASSSSQGFYEQYF TGTGCCAGCAGCAGTAGCCAGGGGTTTTACGAGCAGTACTTC
TRBJ2-2 many TRBV7-9 . CASSFDSRTGELFF TGTGCCAGCAGCTTCGACAGCCGAACCGGGGAGCTGTTTTTT
TRBJ1-3 . TRBV9 . CASSVGLSSSSGNTIYF TGTGCCAGCAGCGTAGGTCTCTCGTCGAGCTCTGGAAACACCATATATTTT
TRBJ2-5 many TRBV27 . CASSYAGYQETQYF TGTGCCAGCAGTTATGCGGGGTACCAAGAGACCCAGTACTTC
TRBJ1-1 few TRBV3-1 . CASRGGAMNTEAFF TGTGCCAGCAGGGGGGGGGCGATGAACACTGAAGCTTTCTTT
TRBJ2-3 many TRBV29-1 TRBD1 CSVEDSGQVITDTQYF TGCAGCGTTGAAGATTCGGGACAGGTCATAACAGATACGCAGTATTTT
TRBJ2-1 few TRBV7-9 TRBD1 CASSLIWTGGLYNEQFF TGTGCCAGCAGCTTAATCTGGACAGGGGGCCTCTACAATGAGCAGTTCTTC
TRBJ1-3 few TRBV10-2 . CASRPRGLGNTIYF TGCGCCAGCAGACCCAGGGGCTTAGGAAACACCATATATTTT
TRBJ2-5 many TRBV12-3/TRBV12-4 . CASSLPILVTGETQYF TGTGCCAGCAGTTTACCAATTCTAGTAACCGGAGAGACCCAGTACTTC
TRBJ2-7 many TRBV12-3/TRBV12-4 . CASSLTVYEQYF TGTGCCAGCAGTCTCACCGTCTACGAGCAGTACTTC
TRBJ2-3 . TRBV4-1 TRBD2 CASSHGSGGTDTQYF TGCGCCAGCAGCCACGGCAGCGGGGGCACAGATACGCAGTATTTT
TRBJ2-1 . TRBV20-1 . CSAREQRGRLGNEQFF TGCAGTGCTAGAGAGCAAAGGGGACGGCTAGGGAATGAGCAGTTCTTC
TRBJ1-2 many TRBV6-6 . CASSYSPDYAYTF TGTGCCAGCAGTTACTCGCCCGACTATGCCTACACCTTC
TRBJ2-6 many TRBV20-1 TRBD1 CSAKATGDGANVLTF TGCAGTGCTAAAGCAACAGGGGATGGGGCCAACGTCCTGACTTTC
TRBJ1-1 many TRBV5-6 . CASSLVGVEAFF TGTGCCAGCAGCTTGGTCGGCGTTGAAGCTTTCTTT
TRBJ2-5 . TRBV7-9 TRBD2 CASSLLGGGQETQYF TGTGCCAGCAGCTTGTTAGGCGGGGGGCAAGAGACCCAGTACTTC
TRBJ2-5 many TRBV12-3/TRBV12-4 TRBD1 CASTLLDRDGETQYF TGTGCCAGCACCCTATTGGACAGGGACGGAGAGACCCAGTACTTC
TRBJ2-1 few TRBV7-9 . CASSLAGESYNEQFF TGTGCCAGCAGCTTAGCGGGGGAGTCCTACAATGAGCAGTTCTTC
TRBJ2-7 . TRBV5-6 TRBD2 CASSFETSGGWGEQYF TGTGCCAGCAGCTTCGAGACTAGCGGGGGTTGGGGCGAGCAGTACTTC
TRBJ2-4 few TRBV5-4 . CASSLDLGRGNIQYF TGTGCCAGCAGCTTGGACTTGGGGCGGGGAAACATTCAGTACTTC
TRBJ2-2 many TRBV7-3 . CASSFGGNTGELFF TGTGCCAGCAGCTTTGGGGGGAACACCGGGGAGCTGTTTTTT
TRBJ1-1 few TRBV10-3 . CAISAEVTYTEAFF TGTGCCATCAGTGCTGAGGTGACGTACACTGAAGCTTTCTTT
TRBJ2-2 many TRBV24-1 . CATSDPTVYGTGELFF TGTGCCACCAGTGACCCGACAGTCTACGGCACCGGGGAGCTGTTTTTT
TRBJ2-2 . TRBV4-2 TRBD2 CASSQMGVAGGRGTGELFF TGTGCCAGCAGCCAGATGGGGGTAGCGGGGGGCCGGGGTACCGGGGAGCTGTTTTTT
TRBJ2-3 many TRBV7-3 TRBD2 CASSLGLAGGIADTQYF TGTGCCAGCAGCTTAGGGCTAGCGGGGGGTATAGCAGATACGCAGTATTTT
TRBJ2-7 . TRBV6-5 . CASSFRTDRTVEQYF TGTGCCAGCAGTTTTAGGACAGACAGAACTGTAGAGCAGTACTTC
TRBJ2-7 many TRBV7-9 . CASSSSGAAYEQYF TGTGCCAGCAGCTCCTCAGGGGCGGCCTACGAGCAGTACTTC
TRBJ2-2 many TRBV4-1 . CASSQDRGNTGELFF TGCGCCAGCAGCCAAGACAGGGGGAACACCGGGGAGCTGTTTTTT
TRBJ2-2 many TRBV19 . CASSMAGSTTGELFF TGTGCCAGTAGTATGGCCGGGAGTACCACCGGGGAGCTGTTTTTT
TRBJ2-7 many TRBV19 . CASSLRTPYEQYF TGTGCCAGTAGCCTAAGGACGCCCTACGAGCAGTACTTC
TRBJ1-4 few TRBV27 . CASSLSAGFNEKLFF TGTGCCAGCAGTTTATCGGCGGGTTTTAATGAAAAACTGTTTTTT
TRBJ2-7 many TRBV7-2 . CASSLELGRYEQYF TGTGCCAGCAGCTTAGAATTGGGGCGTTACGAGCAGTACTTC
TRBJ1-1 many TRBV20-1 TRBD1 CSARDWTGQGAAEAFF TGCAGTGCTAGAGATTGGACTGGGCAGGGGGCCGCTGAAGCTTTCTTT
TRBJ1-1 many TRBV9 TRBD1 CASSVAGGVTEAFF TGTGCCAGCAGCGTAGCAGGGGGGGTCACTGAAGCTTTCTTT
TRBJ1-4 . TRBV5-6 . CASSLIDEKLFF TGTGCCAGCAGCTTAATTGACGAAAAACTGTTTTTT
TRBJ1-5 . TRBV19 . CASTPPGLHSNQPQHF TGTGCCAGTACCCCACCGGGACTTCATAGCAATCAGCCCCAGCATTTT
TRBJ2-1 . TRBV5-1 . CASSFRGINYNEQFF TGCGCCAGCAGCTTTCGGGGCATCAACTACAATGAGCAGTTCTTC
TRBJ2-1 many TRBV27 TRBD2 CASIGFSGGLYNEQFF TGTGCCAGCATAGGTTTCAGCGGGGGTCTCTACAATGAGCAGTTCTTC
TRBJ2-7 few TRBV6-2/TRBV6-3 . CASSYVHEQYF TGTGCCAGCAGTTACGTCCACGAGCAGTACTTC
TRBJ2-7 many TRBV10-3 . CAISGAQGSLREQYF TGTGCCATCAGTGGGGCACAGGGCTCCCTTCGCGAGCAGTACTTC
TRBJ2-3 many TRBV7-2 . CASSFRDGGADTQYF TGTGCCAGCAGCTTCCGGGACGGAGGGGCAGATACGCAGTATTTT
TRBJ2-3 many TRBV7-9 TRBD2 CASSTGGGAAAQYF TGTGCCAGCAGTACCGGCGGGGGGGCTGCCGCGCAGTATTTT
TRBJ2-1 many TRBV5-1 . CASSLVANEQFF TGCGCCAGCAGCTTGGTTGCCAATGAGCAGTTCTTC
TRBJ1-2 . TRBV5-6 TRBD1 CASSTGDYGYTF TGTGCCAGCAGTACAGGGGACTATGGCTACACCTTC
TRBJ2-2 many TRBV27 . CASSWGTNTGELFF TGTGCCAGCAGCTGGGGAACGAACACCGGGGAGCTGTTTTTT
TRBJ1-6 many TRBV12-3/TRBV12-4 . CASSLAFRFYNSPLHF TGTGCCAGCAGTTTAGCGTTCAGGTTTTACAATTCACCCCTCCACTTT
TRBJ2-5 many TRBV4-3 . CASSQDFSVGETQYF TGCGCCAGCAGCCAAGATTTCAGCGTCGGCGAGACCCAGTACTTC
TRBJ1-4 few TRBV7-9 . CASSLGAGDEKLFF TGTGCCAGCAGCTTAGGGGCGGGGGACGAAAAACTGTTTTTT